This T cell receptor beta chain originates from a study of PD-1 blockade in classical Hodgkin lymphoma. Trimming took 5 bases from V and 7 from J; bases not matched to a gene: 11. The germline gives CDR1 SEHNR, CDR2 FQNEAQ (reference sequence). The CDR3 is made up of 15 amino acids. With regard to this clone: Its specificity is unknown.

Every single patient, without exception, relapsed after autologous stem cell transplantation, and brentuximab vedotin exposure varied. The best responses consisted of complete response, partial response or progressive disease. The method was immunoSEQ multiplex PCR; TCRdb's version includes in-frame clones alone and lacks a portion of them. This table has about 26,000 clones, 85% to 90% appearing once. Whole-study results and caveats: After ASCT, patients who started nivolumab under 1 year later were excluded. Complete responders' baseline diversity resembled that of newly diagnosed patients.

The input for sequencing was peripheral blood mononuclear cells (PBMCs), taken at baseline. The rearrangement uses TRBV7-9 and TRBJ2-1; 7 nucleotides match TRBD2. This TCR was recovered from a human donor with classical Hodgkin lymphoma. The CDR3 sequence: CASSLGASGGNEQFF. For the CDR3, the DNA is TGTGCCAGCAGCCTCGGGGCTAGCGGTGGGAATGAGCAGTTCTTC.